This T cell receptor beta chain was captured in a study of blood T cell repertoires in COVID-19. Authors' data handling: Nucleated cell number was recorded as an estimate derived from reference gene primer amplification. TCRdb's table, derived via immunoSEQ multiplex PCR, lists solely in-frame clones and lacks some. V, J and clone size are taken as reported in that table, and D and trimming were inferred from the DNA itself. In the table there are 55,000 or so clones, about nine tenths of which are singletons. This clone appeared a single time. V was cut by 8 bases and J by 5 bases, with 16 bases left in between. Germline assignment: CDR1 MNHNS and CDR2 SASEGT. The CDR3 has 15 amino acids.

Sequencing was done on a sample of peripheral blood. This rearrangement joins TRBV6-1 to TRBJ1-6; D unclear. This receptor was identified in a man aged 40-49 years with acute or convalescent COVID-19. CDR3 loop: CASRPGRVNNSPLHF. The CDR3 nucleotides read TGTGCCAGCCGGCCGGGGAGGGTGAATAATTCACCCCTCCACTTT.